The source of this T cell receptor beta chain is a study of control samples from healthy donors and cancer patients. TCRdb keeps only in-frame clones here, not all; method: immunoSEQ multiplex PCR. The top ten hold less than 8.5% of the sample, which has 100,000 or so clones, roughly 90% seen once. V was clipped by 7 bases and J by 1 base, with 17 bases between them. The V gene's germline CDR1 is LGHDT and CDR2 YNNKEL (reference sequence). This CDR3 has 17 amino acids. The sequencing sample was made of blood. V usage is TRBV3-1 (or the pseudogene TRBV3-2) and J usage is TRBJ1-6; a weak D match, TRBD1 (5 bases). This clonotype originated in a young man in good health. The CDR3 DNA follows: TGTGCCAGCAACCAGGTCGTTGGGGCGTCCTATAATTCACCCCTCCACTTT. Encoded protein: CASNQVVGASYNSPLHF.